These 23 T cell receptor beta chains were all obtained from the same sample, sequenced in a study of blood T cell repertoires in COVID-19. TCRdb's copy holds only in-frame clones and misses some; the assay was immunoSEQ multiplex PCR. The sample has 150,000 to 200,000 clones; approximately 87% are singletons. The sequenced sample consisted of peripheral blood. These receptors came from a woman aged 60 to 75 with COVID-19, enrolled during active disease.

The genes are TRBV7-8 and TRBJ2-7, with 7 bases matching TRBD2. Germline V CDR1 and CDR2: SGHVS, FQNEAQ. The CDR3 spans 17 residues. The ends lost 1 base at V and 3 bases at J; junction bases unmatched: 12. The CDR3 DNA is TGTGCCAGCAGCTTAGGCCCCCCCGGGGGGAGTAGCTACGAGCAGTACTTC. Protein sequence: CASSLGPPGGSSYEQYF.

This clone was seen once. V is TRBV18 and J is TRBJ1-6; no reliable D call. Trimming left V 3 bases short and J 10 bases short, with 7 bases between. Germline-derived CDR1 and CDR2 are KGHSH and LQKENI. The CDR3 has 12 amino acids. CDR3 residues: CASSPERSPLHF. As DNA, the CDR3 is TGTGCCAGCTCACCTGAGAGGTCACCCCTCCACTTT.

This clone was detected a few times. CDR3 protein: CASSLVGSQNQPQHF. The CDR3 nucleotides are TGTGCCAGCAGCTTAGTAGGGAGCCAGAATCAGCCCCAGCATTTT. The gene calls are TRBV7-2 and TRBJ1-5, with D unresolved. CDR1 and CDR2 from the germline V gene are SGHTA and FQGNSA. The CDR3 length is 15 residues. Trimming took 1 base from V and 4 from J, leaving 11 bases between them.

V gene TRBV30 combines with J gene TRBJ2-5, with TRBD2 matching 11 bases. J gave up 3 bases and V 6 bases, and 3 bases lay outside the gene matches. The CDR3 length is 13 residues. CDR1 GTSNPN and CDR2 SVGIG come from the germline V gene (reference sequence). This chain's CDR3 is CACIAGGEETQYF. The DNA for the CDR3 is TGTGCCTGTATAGCGGGAGGGGAAGAGACCCAGTACTTC.

This clone was found once. The rearrangement uses TRBV28 and TRBJ2-2; D is perhaps TRBD1 (8 bases). Germline V gene lookup returns CDR1 MDHEN and CDR2 SYDVKM. Trimming left V 1 base short and J 6 bases short, with 15 bases between. This CDR3 has 16 residues. As DNA, the CDR3 is TGTGCCAGCAGTTTATACGGACAGGGAGGGTCCGGGGAGCTGTTTTTT. It is translated as CASSLYGQGGSGELFF.

The sample holds a few counts of this clone. The V gene is TRBV18, the J gene TRBJ1-5; D possibly corresponds to TRBD1 (6 bases). This CDR3 has 14 amino acids. V was clipped by 3 bases and J by 1 base, with 7 bases between them. Germline V gene data show CDR1 as KGHSH and CDR2 as LQKENI. DNA of the CDR3: TGTGCCAGCTCACCGGGACAAAGCAATCAGCCCCAGCATTTT. Amino acids: CASSPGQSNQPQHF. Full variable domain (outside the CDR3, taken from reference TRBV18 and TRBJ1-5): NAGVMQNPRHLVRRRGQEARLRCSPMKGHSHVYWYRQLPEEGLKFMVYLQKENIIDESGMPKERFSAEFPKEGPSILRIQQVVRGDSAAYFCASSPGQSNQPQHFGDGTRLSIL.

The rearrangement uses TRBV27 and TRBJ2-1; 7 bases align to TRBD2. V lost 4 bases, J lost 5 bases, and 14 bases stayed unmatched. In germline, CDR1 is MNHEY, CDR2 SMNVEV (reference sequence). This CDR3 has 17 amino acids. The CDR3 sequence: CASSSLARAGINNEQFF. In nucleotides, the CDR3 is TGTGCCAGCAGTTCCCTGGCCCGAGCGGGGATCAACAATGAGCAGTTCTTC.

This clone has a single count. The chain couples TRBV11-3 to TRBJ2-1; perhaps TRBD1 as D (6 bases). Trimming removed 1 base at V and 9 bases at J, with 19 bases between. The CDR3 sequence is 16 residues long. CDR1 and CDR2 (germline): SGHNT, YENEEA. CDR3 in amino acids: CASSLVKGTLGGEQFF. The DNA for the CDR3 is TGTGCCAGCAGCTTAGTGAAAGGGACACTCGGTGGTGAGCAGTTCTTC.

V and J are TRBV11-2 and TRBJ1-4; tentative D call: TRBD1 (5 bases). Looked up from germline, CDR1 is SGHAT and CDR2 is FQNNGV. This CDR3 spans 14 amino acids. The V end was cut by 3 bases, the J end by 8 bases, with 13 bases between. CDR3 bases: TGTGCCAGCAGCTTTAGGGGTGGGCGGGAAAAACTGTTTTTT. Protein sequence: CASSFRGGREKLFF.

The chain links TRBV6-2 or TRBV6-3 to TRBJ2-1; D is possibly TRBD1 (5 bases). This CDR3 is 15 amino acids long. Germline CDR1 and CDR2: MNHEY and SVGEGT. Trimming removed 2 bases at V and 0 bases at J, with 8 bases between. This CDR3 reads CASSYGASSYNEQFF. The CDR3 bases are TGTGCCAGCAGTTACGGGGCTAGCTCCTACAATGAGCAGTTCTTC.

The chain is built from TRBV6-4 and TRBJ1-2, with TRBD1 matching 7 bases. CDR3 length: 16 amino acids. The germline CDR1 and CDR2 sequences are MRHNA and SNTAGT. The trim removed 5 bases at V and 0 bases at J, leaving 9 bases unmatched. The CDR3 reads CASSIHPGQPNYGYTF. In nucleotides, the CDR3 is TGTGCCAGCAGTATTCATCCGGGACAGCCTAACTATGGCTACACCTTC.

The chain recombines TRBV7-2 with TRBJ1-1; D is unresolved. Trimming pared 6 bases from V and 2 bases from J, leaving 13 bases between. CDR1 is SGHTA, CDR2 FQGNSA, per germline. The CDR3 extends over 14 amino acids. The CDR3: CASSQSGINTEAFF. The CDR3 DNA reads as TGTGCCAGCAGTCAGAGCGGGATAAACACTGAAGCTTTCTTT.

The rearrangement links TRBV6-1 to TRBJ1-5; no clear D gene. In germline, CDR1 is MNHNS, CDR2 SASEGT. V lost 4 bases and J lost 2, with 18 bases in between. The CDR3 is 17 amino acids. CDR3 amino acids: CASSARVITRGNQPQHF. The CDR3, as DNA: TGTGCCAGCAGTGCCCGGGTGATCACGAGGGGCAATCAGCCCCAGCATTTT.

The chain carries TRBV7-9 and TRBJ1-1; 8 bases align to TRBD1. V shed 10 bases and J 8 bases; nucleotides not matched to a gene: 6. CDR3 length: 11 amino acids. Germline loops: CDR1 SEHNR, CDR2 FQNEAQ (reference sequence). The CDR3 protein is CATGQGKEAFF. The CDR3 DNA reads TGTGCCACTGGACAGGGTAAAGAAGCTTTCTTT.

DNA for the CDR3: TGTGCCAGCAGTTTGGGACACCTCAATCAGCCCCAGCATTTT. This sequence encodes CASSLGHLNQPQHF. This chain uses TRBV28 with TRBJ1-5; D is perhaps TRBD1 (6 bases). There are 14 residues in the CDR3. The V gene lost 3 bases and the J gene lost 3 bases, with 9 bases spanning the gap. The germline V gene has CDR1 MDHEN and CDR2 SYDVKM. The whole variable domain, remainder taken from reference TRBV28 and TRBJ1-5, is DVKVTQSSRYLVKRTGEKVFLECVQDMDHENMFWYRQDPGLGLRLIYFSYDVKMKEKGDIPEGYSVSREKKERFSLILESASTNQTSMYLCASSLGHLNQPQHFGDGTRLSIL.

This clone was picked up many times. The chain recombines TRBV30 with TRBJ2-2; 8 bases are shared with TRBD2. Germline lookup yields CDR1 GTSNPN and CDR2 SVGIG (reference sequence). CDR3 size: 18 residues. With V trimmed by 2 bases and J by 5 bases, 16 bases remained unmatched. Here the CDR3 reads CAWSMTGGSLRRTGELFF. The CDR3, as DNA: TGTGCCTGGAGTATGACGGGAGGGTCACTAAGGAGAACCGGGGAGCTGTTTTTT.

This clone came up once. This chain uses TRBV12-3 or TRBV12-4 with TRBJ2-7; no clear D. The CDR3 consists of 11 residues. V lost 2 bases and J lost 3, with 2 bases in between. In nucleotides, the CDR3 is TGTGCCAGCAGTTTACACTACGAGCAGTACTTC. Translating it yields CASSLHYEQYF.

The chain combines TRBV12-5 with TRBJ2-1; a possible D gene is TRBD2 (5 bases). The V end lost 1 base, the J end lost 8 bases, and 12 bases lay between the germline ends. Germline V gene sequence: CDR1 LGHNT, CDR2 FRNRAP. The CDR3 spans 14 residues. This CDR3 reads CASGLGGVLDEQFF. CDR3 sequence (DNA): TGTGCTAGTGGTTTGGGGGGAGTTCTCGATGAGCAGTTCTTC.

This chain links TRBV7-2 with TRBJ2-1; TRBD1 matches at 9 bases. Germline CDR1 is SGHTA and CDR2 is FQGNSA. This CDR3 has 15 amino acids. The V segment lost 6 bases and the J segment 4 bases; nucleotides outside the gene matches: 7. The CDR3 spells CASSLQGAYYNEQFF. CDR3 bases: TGTGCCAGCAGTCTACAGGGGGCATATTACAATGAGCAGTTCTTC. Full variable domain (rest looked up from reference TRBV7-2 and TRBJ2-1): GAGVSQSPSNKVTEKGKDVELRCDPISGHTALYWYRQSLGQGLEFLIYFQGNSAPDKSGLPSDRFSAERTGGSVSTLTIQRTQQEDSAVYLCASSLQGAYYNEQFFGPGTRLTVL.

This chain joins TRBV11-3 and TRBJ1-4; no clear D. Germline V CDR1 and CDR2: SGHNT, YENEEA. This CDR3 spans 14 amino acids. The V gene lost 3 bases and the J gene lost 3 bases, with 8 bases spanning the gap. CDR3 amino acids: CASSFTASNEKLFF. In DNA, the CDR3 is TGTGCCAGCAGCTTTACAGCCTCTAATGAAAAACTGTTTTTT.

J is TRBJ2-5 and V is TRBV7-2, with D maybe TRBD2 (6 bases). The germline V gene encodes CDR1 SGHTA and CDR2 FQGNSA. The CDR3 has 11 residues. Trimming removed 5 bases from V and 9 bases from J, with 10 bases in between. The CDR3 region is CASSEKRAQYF. CDR3 coding DNA: TGTGCCAGCAGCGAAAAGCGGGCCCAGTACTTC.

The rearrangement links TRBV4-2 to TRBJ2-7; 8 bases align to TRBD2. The CDR3 extends over 16 amino acids. V lost 5 bases to trimming and J lost 0 bases; unmatched junction nucleotides: 9. Germline assignment: CDR1 LGHNA and CDR2 YNFKEQ. This chain's CDR3 is CASSKGESGSSYEQYF. The DNA for the CDR3 is TGTGCCAGCAGCAAAGGGGAGAGCGGGAGCTCCTACGAGCAGTACTTC.

The J gene is TRBJ2-5, the V gene TRBV5-4, with 7 nucleotides matching TRBD1. V shed 4 bases and J 2 bases; nucleotides not matched to a gene: 8. The CDR3 has 15 residues. Looked up from germline, CDR1 is SGHNT and CDR2 is YYREEE (reference sequence). The CDR3 loop is CASSLGQLFQETQYF. CDR3 DNA: TGTGCCAGCAGCCTGGGACAGCTTTTTCAAGAGACCCAGTACTTC.